This T cell receptor beta chain stems from a study of regulatory T cells in long-lasting Graves disease. Construction of TCR beta libraries relied on iRepertoire HTBI primers and on Arm-PCR targeting CDR3 regions. TCRdb recomputed calls from the multiplex PCR reads with MiXCR, one row per CDR3 protein. Of roughly 400,000 distinct CDR3 sequences detected, about 16% appear once; the ten largest clones hold 20% to 25%. This clonotype turned up a few times. Germline trimming cut 5 bases from V and 6 bases from J; bases unmatched to any gene: 10. The germline CDR1 and CDR2 sequences are MNHEY and SVGEGT. The length of the CDR3 is 16 residues. Time point denoted: newly diagnosed GD, antithyroid drugs for less than 3 months. The TCR library was made from RNA extracted from PBMCs. These sequences were also reported in another study, on T cells in Graves' hyperthyroidism and ophthalmopathy.

This TCR came from a young woman with Graves disease. The material was peripheral blood mononuclear cells (PBMCs), obtained at new diagnosis, from a patient treated with antithyroid drugs. The J gene is TRBJ2-2, the V gene TRBV6-2 or TRBV6-3; 9 nucleotides agree with TRBD1. CDR3 protein: CASSLTDRGDPGELFF. CDR3 DNA: TGTGCCAGCAGTCTTACCGACAGGGGGGATCCCGGGGAGCTGTTTTTT.